This T cell receptor beta chain was sequenced for a study of blood T cell repertoires in COVID-19. Background on the study: Material from acute and convalescent COVID-19 was sourced from the United States, Italy and Spain. PBMCs, B-cell-depleted T cells, or T cells provided the cDNA or gDNA that made up the material.

The CDR3 totals 15 residues. Germline lookup yields CDR1 MDHEN and CDR2 SYDVKM. With 4 bases removed from V and 4 bases from J, the gap between germline ends came to 14 bases. Authors' data handling: It was from reference gene primer amplification that nucleated cell counts were estimated. The data were produced by immunoSEQ multiplex PCR, yet TCRdb's version contains in-frame clones alone and is incomplete. V and J calls and clone size are as listed in that table; D and trimming were resolved from the DNA. The sample lists over 250,000 clones, approximately 85% occurring once. This sequence originates from a man aged 50-59 years with active or convalescent COVID-19. The V and J genes are TRBV28 and TRBJ1-5, with TRBD1 as a possible D gene (6 bases). Sequencing was carried out using peripheral blood. CDR3 coding DNA: TGTGCCAGCAGTTCCCCCCGGACAGCTAATCAGCCCCAGCATTTT. Translating it yields CASSSPRTANQPQHF. Variable domain in full (rest from reference TRBV28 and TRBJ1-5): DVKVTQSSRYLVKRTGEKVFLECVQDMDHENMFWYRQDPGLGLRLIYFSYDVKMKEKGDIPEGYSVSREKKERFSLILESASTNQTSMYLCASSSPRTANQPQHFGDGTRLSIL.